This T cell receptor (beta chain) was observed in a study of STAT5B mutations in CD4+ large granular lymphocyte leukemia. Padova, Helsinki and Shinshu hematology units supplied the CD4+ T-LGLL patients. Germline CDR1 is MNHEY and CDR2 is SVGAGI. There are 15 residues in the CDR3. The V end was cut by 8 bases, the J end by 3 bases, with 19 bases between. Comments on this clone: Its antigen remains unknown.

Findings and limits, study-wide: Compared with healthy controls (2/35), patient top clones favored TRBV06 (8/27).

The protocol was immunoSEQ multiplex PCR, while the TCRdb copy is restricted to in-frame clones and leaves out a portion. The table lists about 4,900 clones, 85% to 90% of them singletons, with roughly 80% in the top ten. The clonotype was recovered from a man between 40 and 49 years old with CD4+ T-cell large granular lymphocyte leukemia. Source material: PBMCs. This chain uses TRBV6-5 with TRBJ1-1; tentative D call: TRBD1 (5 bases). The CDR3 loop is CASVSGLPGDTEAFF. The CDR3 bases are TGTGCCAGCGTCTCAGGGTTGCCGGGGGACACTGAAGCTTTCTTT.